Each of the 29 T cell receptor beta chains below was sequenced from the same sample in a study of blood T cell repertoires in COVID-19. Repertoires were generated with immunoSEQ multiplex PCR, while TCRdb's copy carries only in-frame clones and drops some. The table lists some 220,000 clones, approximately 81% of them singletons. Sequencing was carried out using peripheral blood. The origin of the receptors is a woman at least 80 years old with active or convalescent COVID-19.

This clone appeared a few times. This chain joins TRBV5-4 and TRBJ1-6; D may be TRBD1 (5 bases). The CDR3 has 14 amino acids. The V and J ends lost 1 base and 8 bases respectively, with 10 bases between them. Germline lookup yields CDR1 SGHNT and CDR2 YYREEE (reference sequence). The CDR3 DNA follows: TGTGCCAGCAGCTTGCCAGGGCCGGATTCACCCCTCCACTTT. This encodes CASSLPGPDSPLHF.

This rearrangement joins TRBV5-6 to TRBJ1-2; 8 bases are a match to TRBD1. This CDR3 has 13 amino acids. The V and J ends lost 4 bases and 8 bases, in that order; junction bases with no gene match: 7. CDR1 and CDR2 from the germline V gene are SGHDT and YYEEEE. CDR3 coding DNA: TGTGCCAGCAGCCATCGCAGGGGGCGAGGCTACACCTTC. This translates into CASSHRRGRGYTF.

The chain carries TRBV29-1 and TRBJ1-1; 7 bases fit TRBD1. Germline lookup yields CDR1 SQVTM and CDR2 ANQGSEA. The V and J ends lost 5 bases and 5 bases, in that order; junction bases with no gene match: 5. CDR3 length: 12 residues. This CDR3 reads CSVRQGRTEAFF. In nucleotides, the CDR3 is TGCAGCGTTCGACAGGGAAGGACTGAAGCTTTCTTT.

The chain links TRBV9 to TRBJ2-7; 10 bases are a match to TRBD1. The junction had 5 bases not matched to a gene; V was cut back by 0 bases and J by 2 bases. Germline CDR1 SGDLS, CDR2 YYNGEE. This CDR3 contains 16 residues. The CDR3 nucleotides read TGTGCCAGCAGCGTAGCTCCGACAGGGGGCGCCTACGAGCAGTACTTC. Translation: CASSVAPTGGAYEQYF. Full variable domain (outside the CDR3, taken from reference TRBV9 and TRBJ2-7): DSGVTQTPKHLITATGQRVTLRCSPRSGDLSVYWYQQSLDQGLQFLIQYYNGEERAKGNILERFSAQQFPDLHSELNLSSLELGDSALYFCASSVAPTGGAYEQYFGPGTRLTVT.

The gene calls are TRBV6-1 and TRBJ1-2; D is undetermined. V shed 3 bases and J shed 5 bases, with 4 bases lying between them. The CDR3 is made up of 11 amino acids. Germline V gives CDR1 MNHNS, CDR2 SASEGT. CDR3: CASSDLYGYTF. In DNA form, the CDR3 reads TGTGCCAGCAGTGACCTATATGGCTACACCTTC.

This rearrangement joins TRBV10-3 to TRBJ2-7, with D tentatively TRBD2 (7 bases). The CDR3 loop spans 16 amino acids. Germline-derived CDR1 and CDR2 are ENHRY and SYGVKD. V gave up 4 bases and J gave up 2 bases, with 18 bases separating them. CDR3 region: CAISGGGQGTTYEQYF. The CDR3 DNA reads TGTGCCATCAGTGGGGGGGGGCAGGGTACCACCTACGAGCAGTACTTC.

The CDR3 DNA reads TGCGCCAGCAGCATGACTAGCGGGGTTGAATCCGGGGAGCTGTTTTTT. It yields the protein CASSMTSGVESGELFF. The chain couples TRBV5-1 to TRBJ2-2; 11 nucleotides align to TRBD2. The germline CDR1 and CDR2 sequences are SGHRS and YFSETQ. CDR3 length: 16 amino acids. V was pared by 4 bases and J by 6 bases, with 8 bases of the junction left unmatched. The whole variable domain, filled in from reference TRBV5-1 and TRBJ2-2, reads KAGVTQTPRYLIKTRGQQVTLSCSPISGHRSVSWYQQTPGQGLQFLFEYFSETQRNKGNFPGRFSGRQFSNSRSEMNVSTLELGDSALYLCASSMTSGVESGELFFGEGSRLTVL.

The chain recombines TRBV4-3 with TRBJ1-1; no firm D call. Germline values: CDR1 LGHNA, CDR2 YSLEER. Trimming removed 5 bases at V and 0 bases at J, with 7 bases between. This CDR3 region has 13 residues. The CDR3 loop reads CASSLTLNTEAFF. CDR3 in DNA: TGCGCCAGCAGCTTAACATTGAACACTGAAGCTTTCTTT.

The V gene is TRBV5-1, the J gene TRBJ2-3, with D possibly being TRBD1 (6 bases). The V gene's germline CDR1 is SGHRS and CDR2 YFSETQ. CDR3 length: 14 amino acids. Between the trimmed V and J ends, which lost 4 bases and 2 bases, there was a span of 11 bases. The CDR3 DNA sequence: TGCGCCAGCAGCCCAGGGGACCCCACAGATACGCAGTATTTT. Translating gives CASSPGDPTDTQYF.

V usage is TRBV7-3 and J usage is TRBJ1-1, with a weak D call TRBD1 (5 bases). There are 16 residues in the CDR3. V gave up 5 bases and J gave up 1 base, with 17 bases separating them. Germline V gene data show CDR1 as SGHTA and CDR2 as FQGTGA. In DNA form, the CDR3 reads TGTGCCAGCAGCCCGGCCCCCAGGGTAGGGAACACTGAAGCTTTCTTT. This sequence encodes CASSPAPRVGNTEAFF. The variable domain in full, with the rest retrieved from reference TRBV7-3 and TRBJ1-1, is GAGVSQTPSNKVTEKGKYVELRCDPISGHTALYWYRQSLGQGPEFLIYFQGTGAADDSGLPNDRFFAVRPEGSVSTLKIQRTERGDSAVYLCASSPAPRVGNTEAFFGQGTRLTVV.

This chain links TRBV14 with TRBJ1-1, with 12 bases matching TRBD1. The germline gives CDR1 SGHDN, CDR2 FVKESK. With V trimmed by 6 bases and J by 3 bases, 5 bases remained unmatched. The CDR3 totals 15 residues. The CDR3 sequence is CASRGQGAWHTEAFF. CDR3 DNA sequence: TGTGCCAGCAGGGGACAGGGGGCTTGGCACACTGAAGCTTTCTTT.

CDR3 DNA sequence: TGTGCCAGCAGCTTAGATAGCTACGAGCAGTACTTC. Protein product: CASSLDSYEQYF. This chain joins TRBV11-2 and TRBJ2-7; D not certain. This CDR3 has 12 amino acids. V was cut by 0 bases and J by 3 bases, with 3 bases left in between. The germline V gene has CDR1 SGHAT and CDR2 FQNNGV.

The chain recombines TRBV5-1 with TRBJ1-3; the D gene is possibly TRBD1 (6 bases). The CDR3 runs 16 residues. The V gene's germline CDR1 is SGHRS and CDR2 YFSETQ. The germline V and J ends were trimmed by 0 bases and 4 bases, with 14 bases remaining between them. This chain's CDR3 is CASSLDGGLGGNTIYF. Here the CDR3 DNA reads TGCGCCAGCAGCTTGGACGGGGGGCTGGGAGGAAACACCATATATTTT.

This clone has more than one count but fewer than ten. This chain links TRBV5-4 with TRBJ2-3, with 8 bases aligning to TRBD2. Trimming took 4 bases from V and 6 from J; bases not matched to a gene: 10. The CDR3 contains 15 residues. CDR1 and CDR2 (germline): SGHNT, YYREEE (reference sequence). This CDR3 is CASSPTGTSMDTQYF. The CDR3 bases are TGTGCCAGCAGCCCGACCGGGACTAGTATGGATACGCAGTATTTT.

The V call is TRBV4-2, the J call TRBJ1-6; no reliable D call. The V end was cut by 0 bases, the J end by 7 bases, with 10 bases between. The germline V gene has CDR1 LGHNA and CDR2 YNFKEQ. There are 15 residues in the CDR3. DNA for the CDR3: TGTGCCAGCAGCCAAGAACGCCCCGAGAATTCACCCCTCCACTTT. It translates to CASSQERPENSPLHF.

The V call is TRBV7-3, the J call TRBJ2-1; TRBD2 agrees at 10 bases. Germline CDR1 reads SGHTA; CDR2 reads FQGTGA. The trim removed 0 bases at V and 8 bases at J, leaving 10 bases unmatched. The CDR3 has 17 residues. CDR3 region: CASSLTRLAGAGDEQFF. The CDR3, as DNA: TGTGCCAGCAGCTTAACGCGCCTAGCGGGAGCCGGAGATGAGCAGTTCTTC.

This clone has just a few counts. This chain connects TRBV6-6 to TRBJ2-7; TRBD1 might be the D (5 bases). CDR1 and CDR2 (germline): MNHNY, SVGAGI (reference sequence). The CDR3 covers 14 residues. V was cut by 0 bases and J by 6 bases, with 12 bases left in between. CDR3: CASSYSTQAREQYF. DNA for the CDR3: TGTGCCAGCAGTTACTCGACACAGGCTCGCGAGCAGTACTTC.

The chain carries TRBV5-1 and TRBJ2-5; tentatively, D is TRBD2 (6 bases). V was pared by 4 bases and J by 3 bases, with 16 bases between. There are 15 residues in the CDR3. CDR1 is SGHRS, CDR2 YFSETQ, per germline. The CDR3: CASSRGVGPKETQYF. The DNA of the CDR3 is TGCGCCAGCAGCCGCGGGGTGGGGCCGAAAGAGACCCAGTACTTC.

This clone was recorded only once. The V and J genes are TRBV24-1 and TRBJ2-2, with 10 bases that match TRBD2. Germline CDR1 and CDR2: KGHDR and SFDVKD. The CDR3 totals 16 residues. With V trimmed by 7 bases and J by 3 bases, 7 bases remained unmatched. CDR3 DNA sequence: TGTGCCACCAGAAGCGGGAGGGCCCCGGACACCGGGGAGCTGTTTTTT. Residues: CATRSGRAPDTGELFF.

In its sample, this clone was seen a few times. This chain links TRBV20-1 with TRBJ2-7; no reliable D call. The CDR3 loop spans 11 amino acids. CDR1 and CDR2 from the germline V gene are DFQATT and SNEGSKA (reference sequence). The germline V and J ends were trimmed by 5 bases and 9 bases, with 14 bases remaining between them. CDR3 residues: CSALGPTVQYF. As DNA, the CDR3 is TGCAGTGCTCTGGGCCCTACGGTGCAGTACTTC.

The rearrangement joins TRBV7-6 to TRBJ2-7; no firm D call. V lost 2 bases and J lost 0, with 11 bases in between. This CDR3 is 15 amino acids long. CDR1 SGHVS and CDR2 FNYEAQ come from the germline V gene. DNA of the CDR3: TGTGCCAGCAGCTTAAACCGCGGTAGCTCCTACGAGCAGTACTTC. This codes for CASSLNRGSSYEQYF.

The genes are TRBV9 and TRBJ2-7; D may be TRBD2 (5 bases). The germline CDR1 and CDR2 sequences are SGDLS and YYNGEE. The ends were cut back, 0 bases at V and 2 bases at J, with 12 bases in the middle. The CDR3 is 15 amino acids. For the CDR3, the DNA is TGTGCCAGCAGCGTAGGACCCGCGGGCCCCTACGAGCAGTACTTC. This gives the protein CASSVGPAGPYEQYF.

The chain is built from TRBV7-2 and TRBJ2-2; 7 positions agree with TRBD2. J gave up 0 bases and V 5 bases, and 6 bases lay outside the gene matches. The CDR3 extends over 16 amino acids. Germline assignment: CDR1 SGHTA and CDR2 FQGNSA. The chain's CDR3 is CASSLQAGSNTGELFF. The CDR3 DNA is TGTGCCAGCAGCCTACAAGCGGGATCGAACACCGGGGAGCTGTTTTTT. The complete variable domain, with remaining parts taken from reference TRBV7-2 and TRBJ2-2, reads GAGVSQSPSNKVTEKGKDVELRCDPISGHTALYWYRQSLGQGLEFLIYFQGNSAPDKSGLPSDRFSAERTGGSVSTLTIQRTQQEDSAVYLCASSLQAGSNTGELFFGEGSRLTVL.

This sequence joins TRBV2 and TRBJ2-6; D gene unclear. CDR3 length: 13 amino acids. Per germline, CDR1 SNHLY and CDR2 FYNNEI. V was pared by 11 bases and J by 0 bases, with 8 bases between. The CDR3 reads CARKSSGANVLTF. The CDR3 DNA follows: TGTGCCCGTAAGAGCTCTGGGGCCAACGTCCTGACTTTC.

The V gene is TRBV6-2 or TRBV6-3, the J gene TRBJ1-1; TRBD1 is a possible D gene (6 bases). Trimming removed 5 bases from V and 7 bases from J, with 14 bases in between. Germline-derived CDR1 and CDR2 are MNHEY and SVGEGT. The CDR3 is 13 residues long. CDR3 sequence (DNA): TGTGCCAGCAGTCAAAACAGGGTCGTTGAAGCTTTCTTT. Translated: CASSQNRVVEAFF.

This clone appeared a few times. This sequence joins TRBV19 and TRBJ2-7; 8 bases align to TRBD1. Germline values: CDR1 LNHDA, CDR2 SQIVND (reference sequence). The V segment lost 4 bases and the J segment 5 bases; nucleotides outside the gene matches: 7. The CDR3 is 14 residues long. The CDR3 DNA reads TGTGCCAGTAGTACCGGACAGGGCGCCGACGAGCAGTACTTC. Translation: CASSTGQGADEQYF.

The CDR3 DNA follows: TGTGCCAGCTTTAACAGGGGGAGTGGTGAGCAGTTCTTC. This translates into CASFNRGSGEQFF. The rearrangement links TRBV6-5 to TRBJ2-1; 8 bases match TRBD1. CDR3 length: 13 residues. CDR1 and CDR2 (germline): MNHEY, SVGAGI. V lost 8 bases, J lost 9 bases, and 9 bases stayed unmatched.

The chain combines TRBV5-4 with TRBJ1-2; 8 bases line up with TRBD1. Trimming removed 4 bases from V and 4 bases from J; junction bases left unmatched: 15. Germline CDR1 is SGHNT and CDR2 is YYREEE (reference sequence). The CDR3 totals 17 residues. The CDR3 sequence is CASSPAGDRGDSYGYTF. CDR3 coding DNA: TGTGCCAGCAGCCCGGCGGGAGACAGGGGCGATTCCTATGGCTACACCTTC.

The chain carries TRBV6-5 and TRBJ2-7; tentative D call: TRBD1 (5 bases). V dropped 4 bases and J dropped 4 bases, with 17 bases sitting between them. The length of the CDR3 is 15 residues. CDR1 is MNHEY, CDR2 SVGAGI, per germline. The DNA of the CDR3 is TGTGCCAGCAGTTTGGGGCCCTTGGGAAATTACGAGCAGTACTTC. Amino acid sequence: CASSLGPLGNYEQYF.